This note documents a single T cell receptor beta chain sequence. Its antigen remains unknown. This CDR3 is built from 16 residues. Germline lookup yields CDR1 SGHVS and CDR2 FQNEAQ. Unmatched junction bases numbered 8, after V lost 2 bases and J lost 1 base. These data originate in a study of monozygotic twins with cystic fibrosis. Study findings and constraints: Low clonality (median roughly 0.0099) suggested a mostly naive repertoire. J usage was most co-twin-similar in 8 of 16 pairs, V in 13.

Sequencing was performed with immunoSEQ multiplex PCR; in TCRdb, only in-frame clones are kept and a portion is missing. Among roughly 13,000 clones listed, more than 80% were seen once. The sequenced sample was blood. The chain has TRBV7-8 and TRBJ2-7, with 7 bases aligning to TRBD2. The sequence was collected from a boy aged 5-17 years with cystic fibrosis. CDR3 in DNA: TGTGCCAGCAGCTTATCGCGGGAGCTGGGGTCCTACGAGCAGTACTTC. Encoded protein: CASSLSRELGSYEQYF. Full variable domain (missing parts from reference TRBV7-8 and TRBJ2-7): GAGVSQSPRYKVAKRGQDVALRCDPISGHVSLFWYQQALGQGPEFLTYFQNEAQLDKSGLPSDRFFAERPEGSVSTLKIQRTQQEDSAVYLCASSLSRELGSYEQYFGPGTRLTVT.